These 16 T cell receptor beta chains originate from one sample sequenced in a study of blood T cell repertoires in COVID-19 (dated by TCRdb to about 2020). Library preparation was by the immunoSEQ multiplex PCR assay. TCRdb retrieved this table from immuneACCESS and kept in-frame rearrangements only. Not all clones are present; in checked studies, unresolved V genes account for under half, and no reason is known for the remainder. The sample table lists some 310,000 clones, almost 90% of them with a count of one. The leading ten clones occupy about 1% of the sample. Sequencing input: peripheral blood. The receptors were gathered from a woman aged 40-49 years with COVID-19, enrolled during active disease.

V usage is TRBV7-9 and J usage is TRBJ1-1, with TRBD1 matching 8 bases. Germline CDR1 SEHNR, CDR2 FQNEAQ (reference sequence). V shed 5 bases, J shed 3 bases, and the junction held 5 bases outside the gene matches. The CDR3 is 14 residues long. The CDR3 DNA follows: TGTGCCAGCAGCGCCGTGACAGGGGACACTGAAGCTTTCTTT. Its protein is CASSAVTGDTEAFF.

This CDR3 reads CASSLSGQVYYEQYF. Written as DNA, the CDR3 is TGTGCCAGCAGTTTATCAGGACAGGTCTATTACGAGCAGTACTTC. This chain joins TRBV27 and TRBJ2-7; 7 nucleotides agree with TRBD1. The CDR3 totals 15 residues. CDR1 and CDR2 from the germline V gene are MNHEY and SMNVEV (reference sequence). The V and J ends lost 0 bases and 4 bases, in that order; junction bases with no gene match: 6.

The chain links TRBV7-2 to TRBJ1-5; D perhaps matches TRBD1 (6 bases). The germline CDR1 and CDR2 sequences are SGHTA and FQGNSA. This CDR3 region has 14 residues. The germline V and J ends were trimmed by 1 base and 11 bases, with 15 bases remaining between them. DNA for the CDR3: TGTGCCAGCAGCTTAGGGCTAAGGGACAATTCCCAGCATTTT. Protein: CASSLGLRDNSQHF.

The chain is built from TRBV10-3 and TRBJ1-5, with 7 nucleotides matching TRBD1. The CDR3 is made up of 16 amino acids. Losses at the gene ends were 0 bases for V and 0 bases for J; bases not matched to a gene: 2. Germline loops: CDR1 ENHRY, CDR2 SYGVKD. The CDR3 DNA reads TGTGCCATCAGTGAGTCGAACAGGGGTAGCAATCAGCCCCAGCATTTT. As protein: CAISESNRGSNQPQHF.

This chain uses TRBV27 with TRBJ2-7, with 12 bases fitting TRBD1. J gave up 6 bases and V 5 bases, and 5 bases lay outside the gene matches. In germline, CDR1 is MNHEY, CDR2 SMNVEV (reference sequence). The CDR3 has 14 amino acids. In nucleotides, the CDR3 is TGTGCCAGCAGTATCCGGGACAGGGGGCGCGAGCAGTACTTC. This encodes CASSIRDRGREQYF.

The chain employs TRBV24-1 and TRBJ2-1, with D maybe TRBD2 (6 bases). CDR3 length equals 14 residues. The germline CDR1 and CDR2 sequences are KGHDR and SFDVKD. Trimming stripped 5 bases from V and 4 bases from J, with 11 bases between. In nucleotides, the CDR3 is TGTGCCACCAGTGGTCCGGGGGATTACAATGAGCAGTTCTTC. Translation: CATSGPGDYNEQFF.

This chain uses TRBV6-6 with TRBJ1-5; D remains ambiguous. There are 12 residues in the CDR3. Germline CDR1 MNHNY, CDR2 SVGAGI (reference sequence). V lost 4 bases, J lost 5 bases, and 6 bases lay in between. Written as DNA, the CDR3 is TGTGCCAGCAGTTTTCCGGATCAGCCCCAGCATTTT. Translated: CASSFPDQPQHF.

V usage is TRBV6-2 or TRBV6-3 and J usage is TRBJ2-1; possible D gene TRBD2, 5 bases. V lost 0 bases to trimming and J lost 5 bases, with 11 bases between them. CDR1 is MNHEY and CDR2 is SVGEGT in the germline V gene. The CDR3 runs 15 residues. CDR3: CASSYSLPSNNEQFF. The CDR3, as DNA: TGTGCCAGCAGTTACTCCCTTCCTAGCAACAATGAGCAGTTCTTC.

The gene calls are TRBV5-1 and TRBJ1-1, with TRBD1 matching over 7 bases. Germline assignment: CDR1 SGHRS and CDR2 YFSETQ. The CDR3 totals 15 residues. The V gene end was trimmed by 4 bases and the J gene end by 4 bases; junction bases not matched to a gene: 10. The CDR3 DNA sequence: TGCGCCAGCAGCCATGGGACAGCCAGACTCACTGAAGCTTTCTTT. Its protein product is CASSHGTARLTEAFF.

The rearrangement links TRBV6-6 to TRBJ2-7; tentatively, D is TRBD2 (5 bases). This CDR3 region has 13 residues. Germline assignment: CDR1 MNHNY and CDR2 SVGAGI (reference sequence). V dropped 6 bases and J dropped 4 bases, with 13 bases sitting between them. The CDR3 DNA is TGTGCCAGCAGCCCTGAGGGAGCTTACGAGCAGTACTTC. Its protein product is CASSPEGAYEQYF.

The rearrangement joins TRBV9 to TRBJ2-2, with D perhaps TRBD1 (6 bases). V dropped 3 bases and J dropped 0 bases, with 9 bases sitting between them. Per germline, CDR1 SGDLS and CDR2 YYNGEE. This CDR3 comprises 15 residues. The CDR3: CASSERQANTGELFF. CDR3 sequence (DNA): TGTGCCAGCAGCGAGCGACAGGCGAACACCGGGGAGCTGTTTTTT.

The CDR3 loop reads CASSYSGTGRDYEQYF. For the CDR3, the DNA is TGTGCCAGCAGTTACTCGGGGACCGGGCGGGACTACGAGCAGTACTTC. J is TRBJ2-7 and V is TRBV6-5; TRBD2 might be the D (6 bases). Trimming pared 0 bases from V and 3 bases from J, leaving 15 bases between. Germline lookup yields CDR1 MNHEY and CDR2 SVGAGI. The CDR3 has 16 amino acids.

The J gene is TRBJ2-7, the V gene TRBV28, with 8 bases fitting TRBD1. Trimming removed 10 bases from V and 1 base from J; junction bases left unmatched: 3. The CDR3 spans 12 residues. Germline V gene sequence: CDR1 MDHEN, CDR2 SYDVKM. CDR3 sequence (DNA): TGTGCCACAGGGGGCCCTTCCTACGAGCAGTACTTC. This encodes CATGGPSYEQYF.

This clone came up once. At one end the junction does not follow the germline gene, possibly because of a read error. The chain recombines TRBV5-1 with TRBJ2-1; a possible D gene is TRBD1 (6 bases). Germline-derived CDR1 and CDR2 are SGHRS and YFSETQ. The CDR3 runs to 15 residues. CDR3 region: CASSLLRTAYNEQFF. In DNA form, the CDR3 reads TGCGCCAGCAGCCTACTACGGACAGCCTATAATGAGCAGTTCTTC.

Here the CDR3 reads CASSQDQNEQFF. CDR3 DNA sequence: TGCGCCAGCAGCCAAGATCAGAATGAGCAGTTCTTC. The chain recombines TRBV4-3 with TRBJ2-1, with no clear D. The CDR3 covers 12 residues. CDR1 is LGHNA, CDR2 YSLEER, per germline. Trimming took 0 bases from V and 7 from J, leaving 4 bases between them.

This clone was counted once. This chain connects TRBV2 to TRBJ2-7; D uncertain. V lost 7 bases and J 6 bases, leaving 16 bases between the germline ends. Germline CDR1 reads SNHLY; CDR2 reads FYNNEI. CDR3 length: 13 residues. CDR3 DNA sequence: TGTGCCAGCATAAGTTTGATCCTATCCGAGCAGTACTTC. This translates into CASISLILSEQYF.